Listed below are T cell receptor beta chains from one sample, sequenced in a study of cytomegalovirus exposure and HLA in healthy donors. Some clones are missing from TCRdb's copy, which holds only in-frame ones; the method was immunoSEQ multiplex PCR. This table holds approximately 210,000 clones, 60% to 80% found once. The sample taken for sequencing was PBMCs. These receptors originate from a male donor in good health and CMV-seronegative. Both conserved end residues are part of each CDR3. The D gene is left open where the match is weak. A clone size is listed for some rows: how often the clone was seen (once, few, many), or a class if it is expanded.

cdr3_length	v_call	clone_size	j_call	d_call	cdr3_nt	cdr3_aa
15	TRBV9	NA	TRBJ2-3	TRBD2	TGTGCCAGCAGCGTAGGTAGCGGGGACACAGATACGCAGTATTTT	CASSVGSGDTDTQYF
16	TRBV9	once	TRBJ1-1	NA	TGTGCCAGCAGCGATCCAGATACAGGGATGAACACTGAAGCTTTCTTT	CASSDPDTGMNTEAFF
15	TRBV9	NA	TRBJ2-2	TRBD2	TGTGCCAGCAGCTCACCAATAGCGGGCACCGGGGAGCTGTTTTTT	CASSSPIAGTGELFF
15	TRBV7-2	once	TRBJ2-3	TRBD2	TGTGCCAGCAGCTTGGCGGGGGAGAACACAGATACGCAGTATTTT	CASSLAGENTDTQYF
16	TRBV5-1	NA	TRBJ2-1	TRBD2	TGCGCCAGCAGCCCCCGACTAGCGGGAGGGTACAATGAGCAGTTCTTC	CASSPRLAGGYNEQFF
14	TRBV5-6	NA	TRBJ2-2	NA	TGTGCCAGCAGCCGCGACAGGAACACCGGGGAGCTGTTTTTT	CASSRDRNTGELFF
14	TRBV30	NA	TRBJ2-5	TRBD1	TGTGCCTGGACGGCGGGACAGGGGGTAGAGACCCAGTACTTC	CAWTAGQGVETQYF
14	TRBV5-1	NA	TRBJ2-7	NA	TGCGCCAGCAGCTTGGAATCTTTAACCTACGAGCAGTACTTC	CASSLESLTYEQYF
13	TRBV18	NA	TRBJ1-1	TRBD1	TGTGCCAGCTCGTTAGACAGGGCCGCTGAAGCTTTCTTT	CASSLDRAAEAFF
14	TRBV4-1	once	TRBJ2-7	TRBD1	TGCGCCAGCAGCTCAGGACAGGGCCGGAACGAGCAGTACTTC	CASSSGQGRNEQYF
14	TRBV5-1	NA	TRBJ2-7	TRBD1	TGCGCCAGCAGCGATAGGACAGGCGACTACGAGCAGTACTTC	CASSDRTGDYEQYF
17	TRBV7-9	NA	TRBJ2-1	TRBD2	TGTGCCAGCAGCCAAGGACTAGCGGGGGGCTCCTACAATGAGCAGTTCTTC	CASSQGLAGGSYNEQFF
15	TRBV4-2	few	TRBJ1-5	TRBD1	TGTGCCAGCAGCCCCCAGGGACAGGGTGCTCAGCCCCAGCATTTT	CASSPQGQGAQPQHF
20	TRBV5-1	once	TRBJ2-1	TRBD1	TGCGCCAGCAGCATACCCGCGGACAGGGGGCGAATGGGTGGTAGAGATGAGCAGTTCTTC	CASSIPADRGRMGGRDEQFF